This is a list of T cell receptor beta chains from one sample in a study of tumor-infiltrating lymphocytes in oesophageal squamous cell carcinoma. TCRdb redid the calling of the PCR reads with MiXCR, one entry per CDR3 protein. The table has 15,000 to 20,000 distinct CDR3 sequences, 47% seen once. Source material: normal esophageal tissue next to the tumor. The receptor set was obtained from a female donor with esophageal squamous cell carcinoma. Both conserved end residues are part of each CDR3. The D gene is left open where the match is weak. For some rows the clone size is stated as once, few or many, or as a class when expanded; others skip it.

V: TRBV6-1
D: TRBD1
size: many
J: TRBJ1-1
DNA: TGTGCCATACGGACAGGCGACACTGAAGCTTTCTTT
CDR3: CAIRTGDTEAFF

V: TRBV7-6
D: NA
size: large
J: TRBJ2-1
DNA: TGTGCCAGCAGCTGGCAAGTAATCTCCTACAATGAGCAGTTCTTC
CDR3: CASSWQVISYNEQFF

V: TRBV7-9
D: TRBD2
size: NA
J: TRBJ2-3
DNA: TGTGCCAGCAGCCTAGGACTAGCCCGCACAGATACGCAGTATTTT
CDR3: CASSLGLARTDTQYF

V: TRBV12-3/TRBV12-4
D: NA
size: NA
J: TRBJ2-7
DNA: TGTGCCAGCAGTCTGGCCGGACCTTACACTGAAGCTTTCTTC
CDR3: CASSLAGPYTEAFF

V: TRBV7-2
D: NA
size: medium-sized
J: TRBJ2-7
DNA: TGTGCCAGCAGCTTAGACAGGACCTCGGTAGAGCAGTACTTC
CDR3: CASSLDRTSVEQYF

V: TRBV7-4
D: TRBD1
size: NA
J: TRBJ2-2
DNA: TGTGCCAGCAGCTGGACAGGGAACACCGGGGAGCTGTTTTTT
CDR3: CASSWTGNTGELFF

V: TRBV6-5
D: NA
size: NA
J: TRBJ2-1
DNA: TGTGCCAGCAGTTACTCAGGTTACAATGAGCAGTTCTTC
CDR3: CASSYSGYNEQFF

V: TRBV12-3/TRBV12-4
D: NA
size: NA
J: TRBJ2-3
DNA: TGTGCCAGCAGTTTCGACTCGCGAGCAGATACGCAGTATTTT
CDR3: CASSFDSRADTQYF

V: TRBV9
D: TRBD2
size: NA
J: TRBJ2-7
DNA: TGTGCCAGCAGCGTAGGTAGCGGGGGCCCCATTAATCCCTACGAGCAGTACTTC
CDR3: CASSVGSGGPINPYEQYF

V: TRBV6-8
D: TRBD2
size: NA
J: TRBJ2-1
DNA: TGTGCCAGCAGGGGGGGCGGGACTAGGGGTGGCGGCTCCTACAATGAGCAGTTCTTC
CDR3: CASRGGGTRGGGSYNEQFF

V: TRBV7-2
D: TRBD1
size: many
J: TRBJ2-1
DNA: TGTGCCAGCAGCTGGGGACAGACAAATGAGCAGTTCTTC
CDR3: CASSWGQTNEQFF

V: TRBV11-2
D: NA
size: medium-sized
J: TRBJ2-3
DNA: TGTGCCAGCAGCTTAGTTGGGGGCCCAGATACGCAGTATTTT
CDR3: CASSLVGGPDTQYF

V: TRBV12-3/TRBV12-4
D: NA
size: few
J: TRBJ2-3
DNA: TGTGCCAGCAGTTTAGGACGGAGCGCAGATACGCAGTATTTT
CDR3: CASSLGRSADTQYF

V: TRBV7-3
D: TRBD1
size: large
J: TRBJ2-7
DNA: TGTGCCAGCAGCTTAAACTGGGGACAGGGAAACGAGCAGTACTTC
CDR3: CASSLNWGQGNEQYF

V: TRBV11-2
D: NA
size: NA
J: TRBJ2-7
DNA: TGTGCCAGCAGCTTAGTAGTAGGGGCTCTCTACAATGAGCAGTACTTC
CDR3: CASSLVVGALYNEQYF

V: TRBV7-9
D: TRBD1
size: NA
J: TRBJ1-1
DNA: TGTGCCAGCAGCCGGCTAACAGGGGGCAACACTGAAGCTTTCTTT
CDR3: CASSRLTGGNTEAFF

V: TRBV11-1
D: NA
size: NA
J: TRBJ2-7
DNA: TGTGCCAGCAGCCGCGCCGGGGGCTACGAGCAGTACTTC
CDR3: CASSRAGGYEQYF

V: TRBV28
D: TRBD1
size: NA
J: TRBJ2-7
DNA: TGTGCCAGCAGTTTTGTAGGACAGGGGATGGACGAGCAGTACTTC
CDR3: CASSFVGQGMDEQYF

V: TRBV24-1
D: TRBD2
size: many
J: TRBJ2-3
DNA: TGTGCCACCAGTGATCCATTAGCGGGGGGAACAGATACGCAGTATTTT
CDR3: CATSDPLAGGTDTQYF

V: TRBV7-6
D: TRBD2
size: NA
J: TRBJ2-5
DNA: TGTGCCAGCAGCTTATCAAGTAGCGGGGGGGCATCGGGGACCCAGTACTTC
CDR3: CASSLSSSGGASGTQYF

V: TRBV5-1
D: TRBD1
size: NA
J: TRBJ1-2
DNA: TGCGCCAGCAGCCCGGACAGGAAGGATAGGGGCTACACCTTC
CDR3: CASSPDRKDRGYTF

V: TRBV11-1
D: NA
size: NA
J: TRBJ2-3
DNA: TGTGCCAGCAGCTTTCCTTCTACGGATACGCAGTATTTT
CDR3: CASSFPSTDTQYF

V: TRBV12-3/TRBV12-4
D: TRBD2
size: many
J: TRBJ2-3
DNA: TGTGCCAGCAGTTTCGGGGGGTTTAGCACAGATACGCAGTATTTT
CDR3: CASSFGGFSTDTQYF

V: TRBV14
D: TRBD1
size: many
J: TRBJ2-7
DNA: TGTGCCAGCAGCCAAGGGACAGGCAAAACCTACGAGCAGTACTTC
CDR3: CASSQGTGKTYEQYF

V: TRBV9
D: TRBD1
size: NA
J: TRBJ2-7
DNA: TGTGCCAGCAGCGCCACAGGGGCACGGAATGAGCAGTACTTC
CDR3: CASSATGARNEQYF

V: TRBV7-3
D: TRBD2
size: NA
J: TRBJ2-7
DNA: TGTGCCAGCAGCTTAAGAGCGGGAGGGTCCTACAATGAGCAGTACTTC
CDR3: CASSLRAGGSYNEQYF

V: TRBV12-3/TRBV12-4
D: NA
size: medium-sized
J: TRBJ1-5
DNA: TGTGCCAGCCTTGAGGGGGTTAATCAGCCCCAGCATTTT
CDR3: CASLEGVNQPQHF

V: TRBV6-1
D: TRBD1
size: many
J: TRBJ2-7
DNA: TGTGCCAGCAGTGAACGGGACAGGGGGGCCGGCGAGCAGTACTTC
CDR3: CASSERDRGAGEQYF

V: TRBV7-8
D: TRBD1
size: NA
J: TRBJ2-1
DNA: TGTGCCAGCAGCTTAGAACAGGGGGCGTACAATGAGCAGTTCTTC
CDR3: CASSLEQGAYNEQFF

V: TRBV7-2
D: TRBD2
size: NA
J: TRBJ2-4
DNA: TGTGCCAGCAGCTCCAGTCCAGCGGGAGGGCTTTACTTC
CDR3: CASSSSPAGGLYF

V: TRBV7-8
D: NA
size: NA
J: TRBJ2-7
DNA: TGTGCCAGCAGCTTCCCAGGCGGAGCCTACGAGCAGTACTTC
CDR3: CASSFPGGAYEQYF

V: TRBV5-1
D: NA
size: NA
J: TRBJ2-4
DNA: NA
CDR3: CASSLAQGGMWLHLRF

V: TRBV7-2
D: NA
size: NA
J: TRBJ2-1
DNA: TGTGCCAGCAGCTTATTTTACGGGGGGCCTTACGAGCAGTTCTTC
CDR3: CASSLFYGGPYEQFF

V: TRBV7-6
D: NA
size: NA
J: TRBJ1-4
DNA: TGTGCCAGCAGTAGTGGGGGGGGAGAGACCCAGTTTTTT
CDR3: CASSSGGGETQFF

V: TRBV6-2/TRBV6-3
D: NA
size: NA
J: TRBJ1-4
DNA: TGTGCCAGCAGTCTGCGACAGGATCCCAATGAAAAACTGTTTTTT
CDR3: CASSLRQDPNEKLFF

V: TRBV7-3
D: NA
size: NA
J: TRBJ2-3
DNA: TGTGCCAGCAGCTTATCACCGGGGGCTAGCACAGATACGCAGTATTTT
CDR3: CASSLSPGASTDTQYF

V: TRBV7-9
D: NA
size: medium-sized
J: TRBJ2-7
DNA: TGTGCCAGCAGCTTTCCGGAATCCTACGAGCAGTACTTC
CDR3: CASSFPESYEQYF

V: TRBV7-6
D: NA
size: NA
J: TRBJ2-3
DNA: TGTGCCAGCAGCTTAGCGAGGGGGATCAGCACAGATACGCAGTATTTT
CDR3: CASSLARGISTDTQYF

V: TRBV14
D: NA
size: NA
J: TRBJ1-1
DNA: TGTGCCAGCAGCCAAGATTGGGGGGTGGGGGGGGCTGAAGCTTTCTTT
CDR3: CASSQDWGVGGAEAFF

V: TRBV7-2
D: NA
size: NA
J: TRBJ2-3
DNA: TGTGCCAGCAGCTCATTCACAGATACGCAGTATTTT
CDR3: CASSSFTDTQYF

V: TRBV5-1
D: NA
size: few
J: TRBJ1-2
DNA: TGCGCCAGCAGGCTTACATCCCTGGAGGGTGGCTACACCTTC
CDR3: CASRLTSLEGGYTF

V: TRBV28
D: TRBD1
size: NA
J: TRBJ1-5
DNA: TGTGCCAGCAGTTTCAGCAGGGGGAATAGCAATCAGCCCCAGCATTTT
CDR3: CASSFSRGNSNQPQHF

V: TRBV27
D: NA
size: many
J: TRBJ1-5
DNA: TGTGCCAGCAGAGGCTCAGGAGATCAGCCCCAGCATTTT
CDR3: CASRGSGDQPQHF

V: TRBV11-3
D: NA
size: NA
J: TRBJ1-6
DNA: TGTACCAGCAGCTCAACGTACTTAGGGGAGCAGTACTTT
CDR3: CTSSSTYLGEQYF

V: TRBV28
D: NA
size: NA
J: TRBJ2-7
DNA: TGTGCCAGCAGCCGAGGGGGATACGACGAGCAGTACTTC
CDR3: CASSRGGYDEQYF

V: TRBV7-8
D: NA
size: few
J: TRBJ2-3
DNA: TGTGCCAGCAGCTTCTCAGTTACGCAGTATTTT
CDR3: CASSFSVTQYF

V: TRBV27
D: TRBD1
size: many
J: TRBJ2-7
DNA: TGTGCCAGCAGTCCGGGACAGGGAAAAGGGGCCTTATACGAGCAGTACTTC
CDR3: CASSPGQGKGALYEQYF

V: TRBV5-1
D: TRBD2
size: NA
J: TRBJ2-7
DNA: TGCGCCAGCAGCTTGGGGTTACTAGCGGGGGGCCTTGATGAGCAGTACTTC
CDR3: CASSLGLLAGGLDEQYF

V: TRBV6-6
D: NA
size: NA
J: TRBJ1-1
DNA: TGTGCCAGCAGTTACTCGAAAGGGAGGACTGAAGCTTTCTTT
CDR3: CASSYSKGRTEAFF

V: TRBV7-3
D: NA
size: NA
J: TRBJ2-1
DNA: TGTGCCAGCAGCTTACAGGGGGGTCCCGATGAGCAGTTCTTC
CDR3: CASSLQGGPDEQFF

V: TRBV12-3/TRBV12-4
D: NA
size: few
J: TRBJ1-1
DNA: TGTGCCAGCAGTTTGGGACCCACGAACACTGAAGCTTTCTTT
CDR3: CASSLGPTNTEAFF

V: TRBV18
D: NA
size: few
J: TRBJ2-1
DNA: TGTGCCAGCTCACCCATGGCCCGCTACGAGCAGTACTTT
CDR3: CASSPMARYEQYF

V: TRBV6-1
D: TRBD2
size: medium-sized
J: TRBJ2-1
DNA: TGTGCCAGCAGGTCGGGAGTAGCGGGGGGGCAGGTCAATGAGCAGTTCTTC
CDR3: CASRSGVAGGQVNEQFF

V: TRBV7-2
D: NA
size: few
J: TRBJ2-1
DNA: TGTGCCAGCAGCTTAGCTAGTGTTGGGTACAATGAGCAGTTCTTC
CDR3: CASSLASVGYNEQFF

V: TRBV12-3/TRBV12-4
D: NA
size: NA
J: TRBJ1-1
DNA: TGTGCCAGCAGCCCACAGGGCATTGAAGCTTTCTTT
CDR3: CASSPQGIEAFF

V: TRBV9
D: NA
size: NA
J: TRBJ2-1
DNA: TGTGCCAGCAGCGTAGAAGGGAGCGAGTACAATGAGCAGTTCTTC
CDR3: CASSVEGSEYNEQFF